One TCR beta chain is described in this entry. The CDR3 contains 13 residues. From germline, CDR1 is MDHEN and CDR2 SYDVKM. The V and J ends lost 3 bases and 8 bases respectively, with 11 bases between them. This record comes from a study of technical replicates of blood from a handful of donors. Assay used: immunoSEQ multiplex PCR; TCRdb lists only in-frame clones, some missing. This table holds tens of thousands of clones, roughly 90% found once. Sample: T cells isolated from PBMCs. The V call is TRBV28, the J call TRBJ2-4; TRBD2 is a possible D gene (5 bases). This TCR was sampled from a human donor in good health. The CDR3 sequence: CASSLRTLDIQYF. The CDR3 nucleotides read TGTGCCAGCAGTTTGAGGACTCTGGACATTCAGTACTTC.